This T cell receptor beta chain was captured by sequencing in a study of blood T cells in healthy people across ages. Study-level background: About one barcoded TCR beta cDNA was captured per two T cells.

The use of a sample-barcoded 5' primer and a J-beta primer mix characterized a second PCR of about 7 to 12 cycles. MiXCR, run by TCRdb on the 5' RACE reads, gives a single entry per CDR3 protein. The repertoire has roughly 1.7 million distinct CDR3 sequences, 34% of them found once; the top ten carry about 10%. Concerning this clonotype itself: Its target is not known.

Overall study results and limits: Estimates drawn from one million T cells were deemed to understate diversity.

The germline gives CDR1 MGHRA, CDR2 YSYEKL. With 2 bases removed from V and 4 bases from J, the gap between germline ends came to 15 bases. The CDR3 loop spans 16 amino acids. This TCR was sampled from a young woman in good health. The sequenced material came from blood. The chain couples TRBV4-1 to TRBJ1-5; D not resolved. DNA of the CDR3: TGCGCCAGCAGCCAAACCTCCGGGAGGGCAAATCAGCCCCAGCATTTT. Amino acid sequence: CASSQTSGRANQPQHF.